This T cell receptor (beta chain) was obtained from a study of glioma-infiltrating T cells. Across the study: Blood libraries targeted about 4- to 11-fold coverage of some 980,000 T cells.

A word on this clonotype: The antigen remains unidentified. One end of the junction fails to match germline, which may point to a read error.

Amplification of TCR alpha and beta CDR3 regions from RNA used iRepertoire nested multiplex PCR. MiXCR, applied by TCRdb to the multiplex PCR reads, yields one record per CDR3 protein. The sample has about 410,000 distinct CDR3 sequences, 35% to 45% seen once. Study observations and caveats: Above-expected tissue-blood divergence occurred in all gliomas, most in low-grade ones. Signature shared blood CDR3 motifs were enriched in low-divergence and depleted in high-divergence patients.

The CDR3 sequence is 14 residues long. CDR1 and CDR2 (germline): MGHRA, YSYEKL. The material sequenced was glioma tissue, nonneoplastic brain tissue, or PBMCs (not recorded which). This TCR was recovered from a human donor with low-grade glioma or glioblastoma, undergoing nonglioma brain surgery, or in good health (not recorded which). J is TRBJ1-2 and V is TRBV4-1; 7 bases agree with TRBD1. CDR3 in DNA: TGCGCCAGCATCCAATCAGACAGGGCCAAAATGTACACCTTC. Protein product: CASIQSDRAKMYTF.